One T cell receptor (beta chain) is described in this entry. Per the original data handling: Cell counts per sample came from amplifying reference gene primers. Measured with immunoSEQ multiplex PCR; TCRdb has only the in-frame clones, and not every one. The V and J calls and clone size were taken over from that table, and D and trimming were inferred from the DNA. This sample has under 200,000 clones, with approximately 81% found just once. This CDR3 region has 14 residues. Germline V lookup: CDR1 LNHDA, CDR2 SQIVND (reference sequence). V was clipped by 6 bases and J by 4 bases; unmatched bases: 5. The sample comes from a study of blood T cell repertoires in COVID-19. Background on the study: COVID-19 samples from acute and convalescent phases originated in the United States, Italy and Spain. T cells, B-cell-depleted T cells, or PBMCs provided the cDNA or gDNA that served as material.

J is TRBJ1-4 and V is TRBV19, with 7 bases lining up with TRBD1. Sequencing was performed on peripheral blood. This TCR came from a middle-aged man with acute or convalescent COVID-19. The CDR3 DNA reads as TGTGCCAGTAGCTGGGACAGAGGTAATGAAAAACTGTTTTTT. It yields the protein CASSWDRGNEKLFF.